Listed below are T cell receptor beta chains from one sample, sequenced in a study of blood T cell repertoires in COVID-19. Sequenced by immunoSEQ multiplex PCR; TCRdb stores in-frame clones only, minus some. The table lists roughly 200,000 clones, around 87% of them singletons. The source material was peripheral blood. These receptor sequences come from a man in his fifties or sixties with acute or convalescent COVID-19. CDR3s include the opening cysteine and the closing phenylalanine or tryptophan. D genes are given only for firm matches. Rows may omit the clone size; those that give it use once, few, many or a size class.

few | TRBD2 | TRBJ2-2 | TRBV25-1 | CASSVGAGGYTGELFF | TGTGCCAGCAGTGTCGGTGCGGGGGGTTACACCGGGGAGCTGTTTTTT
- | TRBD1 | TRBJ1-3 | TRBV4-2 | CASSHAGQGERGNTIYF | TGTGCCAGCAGCCATGCGGGGCAGGGGGAAAGAGGAAACACCATATATTTT
few | - | TRBJ1-5 | TRBV19 | CASSWRQGSNQPQHF | TGTGCCAGTAGTTGGCGACAAGGCAGCAATCAGCCCCAGCATTTT
- | - | TRBJ1-2 | TRBV1 | CTSSQAGGQGDNDYGYTF | TGCACCAGCAGCCAAGCCGGGGGACAGGGAGATAATGACTATGGCTACACCTTC
- | - | TRBJ1-3 | TRBV18 | CASSGPPGSGGTGNTIYF | TGTGCCAGCTCCGGACCCCCAGGGAGCGGGGGCACTGGAAACACCATATATTTT
once | TRBD1 | TRBJ2-1 | TRBV29-1 | CSVELQGARNEQFF | TGCAGCGTTGAACTGCAGGGGGCAAGAAATGAGCAGTTCTTC
once | TRBD2 | TRBJ2-5 | TRBV19 | CASSPNPLAVQETQYF | TGTGCCAGTAGTCCCAACCCACTAGCGGTCCAAGAGACCCAGTACTTC
- | TRBD1 | TRBJ1-5 | TRBV10-2 | CASSEADRWNQPQHF | TGCGCCAGCAGCGAAGCGGACAGGTGGAATCAGCCCCAGCATTTT
many | TRBD1 | TRBJ1-5 | TRBV28 | CASSRTGGRNQPQHF | TGTGCCAGCAGCCGTACAGGGGGCCGGAATCAGCCCCAGCATTTT
- | TRBD1 | TRBJ1-5 | TRBV5-5 | CASSPTGQGLQPQHF | TGTGCCAGCAGCCCTACGGGACAGGGATTACAGCCCCAGCATTTT
- | TRBD1 | TRBJ1-6 | TRBV5-5 | CASSRTGGNSPLHF | TGTGCCAGCAGCAGGACAGGGGGTAATTCACCCCTCCACTTT
- | - | TRBJ2-3 | TRBV7-9 | CASSLGNRATDTQYF | TGTGCCAGCAGCCTCGGGAACAGGGCCACAGATACGCAGTATTTT
- | - | TRBJ2-4 | TRBV19 | CASSIPGEKGSWYF | TGTGCCAGTAGTATACCCGGGGAAAAGGGATCATGGTACTTC
- | - | TRBJ1-1 | TRBV7-9 | CASSTLVGRGSNTEAFF | TGTGCCAGCAGCACGTTGGTGGGAAGGGGGTCGAACACTGAAGCTTTCTTT
- | TRBD1 | TRBJ1-5 | TRBV28 | CASLPPGTGTYSNQPQHF | TGTGCCAGCCTCCCCCCCGGGACAGGTACATATAGCAATCAGCCCCAGCATTTT
- | - | TRBJ1-5 | TRBV5-6 | CASSSTEFNQPQHF | TGTGCCAGCAGCTCGACAGAATTTAATCAGCCCCAGCATTTT
- | TRBD2 | TRBJ2-2 | TRBV4-1 | CASSPLGTSGGITGELFF | TGCGCCAGCAGCCCGCTCGGGACTAGCGGGGGAATAACCGGGGAGCTGTTTTTT
- | TRBD2 | TRBJ2-3 | TRBV10-3 | CAISEFFGTSAQDTQYF | TGTGCCATCAGTGAGTTCTTCGGGACTAGCGCCCAAGATACGCAGTATTTT
- | - | TRBJ1-2 | TRBV30 | CAWSVLGRNYGYTF | TGTGCCTGGAGTGTACTCGGCAGGAACTATGGCTACACCTTC
once | - | TRBJ2-7 | TRBV5-1 | CASSPRTVGTYEQYF | TGCGCCAGCAGCCCCAGGACAGTGGGTACCTACGAGCAGTACTTC
- | TRBD1 | TRBJ2-7 | TRBV6-5 | CASSSTGTGNSEQYF | TGTGCCAGCAGCTCCACCGGGACAGGGAATTCCGAGCAGTACTTC
- | TRBD1 | TRBJ1-4 | TRBV12-5 | CASGPSPRTGNEKLFF | TGTGCTAGTGGTCCGAGTCCGCGGACAGGGAATGAAAAACTGTTTTTT
few | TRBD2 | TRBJ2-5 | TRBV11-2 | CASTTGPGRGETQYF | TGTGCCAGCACCACAGGTCCAGGGAGGGGAGAGACCCAGTACTTC
- | - | TRBJ1-1 | TRBV29-1 | CSVVRGMNTEAFF | TGCAGCGTTGTAAGGGGCATGAACACTGAAGCTTTCTTT
- | TRBD2 | TRBJ2-3 | TRBV2 | CASSPSGGAGDTQYF | TGTGCCAGCAGCCCTAGCGGGGGAGCCGGAGATACGCAGTATTTT
- | TRBD2 | TRBJ2-1 | TRBV18 | CASSSTSGGADNEQFF | TGTGCCAGCTCAAGTACTAGCGGGGGGGCCGACAATGAGCAGTTCTTC
- | TRBD1 | TRBJ1-2 | TRBV28 | CASNIDRANYGYTF | TGTGCCAGCAACATAGACAGGGCTAACTATGGCTACACCTTC
- | - | TRBJ2-5 | TRBV5-1 | CASSQRQGKETQYF | TGCGCCAGCAGCCAACGGCAGGGTAAAGAGACCCAGTACTTC
- | TRBD2 | TRBJ2-1 | TRBV7-3 | CASSSQGLANEQFF | TGTGCCAGCAGCTCCCAGGGACTAGCAAATGAGCAGTTCTTC
- | - | TRBJ1-3 | TRBV6-6 | CASRRVARGAGNTIYF | TGTGCCAGCAGGAGAGTTGCTAGGGGCGCTGGAAACACCATATATTTT
- | - | TRBJ1-3 | TRBV2 | CASSESGSSGNTIYF | TGTGCCAGCAGTGAGTCGGGGAGCTCTGGAAACACCATATATTTT
- | TRBD1 | TRBJ2-1 | TRBV3-1/TRBV3-2 | CASSPGTGENNEQFF | TGTGCCAGCAGCCCCGGGACAGGGGAAAACAATGAGCAGTTCTTC
once | TRBD1 | TRBJ1-1 | TRBV5-5 | CASSFTGGLNTEAFF | TGTGCCAGCAGCTTTACAGGGGGCCTGAACACTGAAGCTTTCTTT
few | - | TRBJ1-1 | TRBV18 | CASSPWGSGTEAFF | TGTGCCAGCTCACCATGGGGTAGCGGCACTGAAGCTTTCTTT
- | TRBD2 | TRBJ2-3 | TRBV5-1 | CASSPTSGGAADTQYF | TGCGCCAGCAGCCCGACTAGCGGGGGGGCGGCAGATACGCAGTATTTT
- | - | TRBJ2-5 | TRBV15 | CATSRDVSFSGSRGETQYF | TGTGCCACCAGCAGAGATGTTAGTTTCAGCGGGTCGAGGGGAGAGACCCAGTACTTC
- | TRBD1 | TRBJ2-7 | TRBV7-9 | CASSLSGGQSSYEQYF | TGTGCCAGCAGCTTATCAGGGGGCCAAAGCTCCTACGAGCAGTACTTC
- | - | TRBJ1-2 | TRBV3-1/TRBV3-2 | CASSQWSGGLNYGYTF | TGTGCCAGCAGCCAATGGTCGGGGGGCCTTAACTATGGCTACACCTTC
- | TRBD1 | TRBJ1-1 | TRBV5-4 | CASSLPGTGGDGEAFF | TGTGCCAGCAGCTTGCCCGGGACAGGGGGAGACGGTGAAGCTTTCTTT
- | TRBD1 | TRBJ2-3 | TRBV5-1 | CASSRKTGGGTDTQYF | TGCGCCAGCAGCCGGAAGACAGGGGGAGGCACAGATACGCAGTATTTT
- | - | TRBJ2-1 | TRBV6-6 | CATKLQGVTYNEQFF | TGTGCCACTAAACTACAGGGAGTCACCTACAATGAGCAGTTCTTC
- | TRBD1 | TRBJ1-4 | TRBV14 | CASSQDRKQGAVCEKLFF | TGTGCCAGCAGCCAAGACCGAAAACAGGGGGCGGTCTGTGAAAAACTGTTTTTT
- | - | TRBJ1-2 | TRBV9 | CASSPSLGRGRGYTF | TGTGCCAGCAGCCCTTCCCTCGGCCGGGGAAGAGGCTACACCTTC
- | - | TRBJ1-3 | TRBV5-6 | CASSPPGGASGGNTIYF | TGTGCCAGCAGCCCCCCCGGCGGGGCCTCGGGGGGAAACACCATATATTTT
once | TRBD1 | TRBJ1-2 | TRBV14 | CASSQSGTVYGYTF | TGTGCCAGCAGCCAATCCGGGACAGTCTATGGCTACACCTTC
few | - | TRBJ2-3 | TRBV13 | CASSLRTRGDTQYF | TGTGCCAGCAGCTTACGGACCCGGGGAGATACGCAGTATTTT
- | TRBD1 | TRBJ2-5 | TRBV6-2/TRBV6-3 | CASSNRDRAFGTQYF | TGTGCCAGCAGTAACCGGGACAGAGCTTTTGGGACCCAGTACTTC
- | - | TRBJ2-5 | TRBV19 | CASSLDRGPLETQYF | TGTGCCAGTAGCCTAGACCGAGGGCCACTAGAGACCCAGTACTTC
- | - | TRBJ1-2 | TRBV19 | CASHIADYGYTF | TGTGCCAGTCATATCGCAGACTATGGCTACACCTTC
once | - | TRBJ1-5 | TRBV7-2 | CASSYVQGMGNQPQHF | TGTGCCAGCAGTTACGTCCAGGGAATGGGCAATCAGCCCCAGCATTTT
- | TRBD2 | TRBJ2-1 | TRBV6-2/TRBV6-3 | CASSYSQGGKGKSSYNEQFF | TGTGCCAGCAGTTACTCTCAGGGAGGGAAGGGGAAATCCTCCTACAATGAGCAGTTCTTC
- | - | TRBJ1-4 | TRBV19 | CASSSGPGRGEKLFF | TGTGCCAGTAGCTCTGGACCGGGCCGGGGTGAAAAACTGTTTTTT
- | - | TRBJ1-5 | TRBV7-6 | CASSPEGGQPQHF | TGTGCCAGCAGCCCAGAGGGGGGGCAGCCCCAGCATTTT
- | TRBD2 | TRBJ2-7 | TRBV4-3 | CASSQGLAGAYEQYF | TGCGCCAGCAGCCAAGGACTAGCGGGGGCCTACGAGCAGTACTTC
- | TRBD1 | TRBJ2-1 | TRBV7-3 | CASSLRTGTSYNEQFF | TGTGCCAGCAGCTTAAGGACAGGGACCTCCTACAATGAGCAGTTCTTC
few | - | TRBJ1-1 | TRBV11-3 | CASSSLSNTEAFF | TGTGCCAGCAGCTCACTTTCGAACACTGAAGCTTTCTTT
- | TRBD2 | TRBJ2-5 | TRBV7-8 | CASRRRTSGGLGGETQYF | TGTGCCAGCAGGAGACGGACTAGCGGGGGGTTAGGAGGAGAGACCCAGTACTTC
few | - | TRBJ2-5 | TRBV11-1 | CASSLCDSGRKAQYF | TGTGCCAGCAGCCTTTGCGACAGCGGGCGCAAGGCCCAGTACTTC
- | TRBD1 | TRBJ1-2 | TRBV19 | CASRRDSLNYGYTF | TGTGCCAGTCGACGGGACAGTCTAAACTATGGCTACACCTTC
few | TRBD2 | TRBJ2-2 | TRBV6-1 | CASSERLAGAVGELFF | TGTGCCAGCAGTGAAAGACTAGCGGGGGCCGTCGGGGAGCTGTTTTTT